This TCR beta chain was obtained from a study of identical twins. Study-level points and caveats: Invariant MAIT and iNKT cells could partly confound zero-insertion analyses. Among out-of-frame alpha sequences shared by twins, low generation probability occurred in excess. The same donors were not followed; conclusions instead depended on cross-sectional statistical analysis.

Germline assignment: CDR1 LGHDT and CDR2 YNNKEL (reference sequence). The CDR3 is 12 residues long. The junction had 2 bases not matched to a gene; V was cut back by 7 bases and J by 3 bases. TCRdb itself ran the 5' RACE reads through MiXCR, one entry per CDR3 protein. Of about 500,000 distinct CDR3 sequences listed, more than 13% are singletons. This clonotype was seen more than once but under ten times. Its antigen is still unknown. These data also formed part of another study, on yellow fever vaccine responses in identical twins. This second report adds: Reportedly, the T cell response mounted by twins to vaccine seemed partly convergent, partly personalized.

The chain combines TRBV3-1 with TRBJ2-7; 8 nucleotides line up with TRBD2. Sequencing was done on a sample of CD4+ T cells sorted from blood. This sequence was found in a woman younger than 30 in good health. The CDR3 DNA reads as TGTGCCAGCAACAGCGGGAGCTACGAGCAGTACTTC. This sequence encodes CASNSGSYEQYF.